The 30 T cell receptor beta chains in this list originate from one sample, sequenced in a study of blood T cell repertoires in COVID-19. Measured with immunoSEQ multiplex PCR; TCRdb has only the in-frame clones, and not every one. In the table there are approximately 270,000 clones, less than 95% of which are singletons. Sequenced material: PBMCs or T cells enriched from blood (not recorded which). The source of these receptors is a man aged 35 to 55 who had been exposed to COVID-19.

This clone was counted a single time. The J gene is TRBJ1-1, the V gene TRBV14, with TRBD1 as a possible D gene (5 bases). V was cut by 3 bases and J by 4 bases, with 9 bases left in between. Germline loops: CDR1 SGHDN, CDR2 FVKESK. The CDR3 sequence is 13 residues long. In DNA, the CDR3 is TGTGCCAGCAGCCAGGAGACAGTCACTGAAGCTTTCTTT. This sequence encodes CASSQETVTEAFF.

Written as DNA, the CDR3 is TGTGCCATCAGTGCAAGAGAAAATCAGCCCCAGCATTTT. Translating it yields CAISARENQPQHF. The chain links TRBV10-3 to TRBJ1-5, with unresolved D. Trimming removed 4 bases at V and 4 bases at J, with 8 bases between. The CDR3 totals 13 residues. Germline CDR1 is ENHRY and CDR2 is SYGVKD.

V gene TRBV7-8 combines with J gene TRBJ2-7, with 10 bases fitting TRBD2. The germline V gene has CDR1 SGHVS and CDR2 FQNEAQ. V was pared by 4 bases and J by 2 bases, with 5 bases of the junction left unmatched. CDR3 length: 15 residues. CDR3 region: CASSSRTSGTYEQYF. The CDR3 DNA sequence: TGTGCCAGCAGCTCCAGGACTAGCGGTACCTACGAGCAGTACTTC.

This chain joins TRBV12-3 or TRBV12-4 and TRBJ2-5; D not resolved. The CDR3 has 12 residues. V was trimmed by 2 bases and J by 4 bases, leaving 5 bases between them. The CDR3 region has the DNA TGTGCCAGCAGTTTATCGGGAGAGACCCAGTACTTC. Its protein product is CASSLSGETQYF.

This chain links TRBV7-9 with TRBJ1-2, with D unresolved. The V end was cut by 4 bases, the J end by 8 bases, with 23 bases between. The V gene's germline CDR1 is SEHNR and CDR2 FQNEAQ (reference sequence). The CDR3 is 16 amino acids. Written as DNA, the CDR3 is TGTGCCAGCAGCTCCACTTTACTAGGGCCCACCCCAGGCTACACCTTC. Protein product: CASSSTLLGPTPGYTF.

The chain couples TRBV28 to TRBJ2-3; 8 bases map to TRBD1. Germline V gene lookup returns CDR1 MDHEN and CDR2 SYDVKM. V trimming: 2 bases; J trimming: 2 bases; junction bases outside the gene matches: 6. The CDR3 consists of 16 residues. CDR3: CASSLRDRMPTDTQYF. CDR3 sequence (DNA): TGTGCCAGCAGTTTAAGGGACAGGATGCCCACAGATACGCAGTATTTT. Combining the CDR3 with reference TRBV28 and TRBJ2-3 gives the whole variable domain DVKVTQSSRYLVKRTGEKVFLECVQDMDHENMFWYRQDPGLGLRLIYFSYDVKMKEKGDIPEGYSVSREKKERFSLILESASTNQTSMYLCASSLRDRMPTDTQYFGPGTRLTVL.

The CDR3 DNA is TGTGCCAGCAGTCCCGGGACTAGCCTTGACGAGCAGTACTTC. Amino acids: CASSPGTSLDEQYF. The chain uses TRBV27 and TRBJ2-7, with TRBD2 identical over 9 bases. Germline assignment: CDR1 MNHEY and CDR2 SMNVEV (reference sequence). Losses at the gene ends were 5 bases for V and 5 bases for J; bases not matched to a gene: 7. The CDR3 is 14 amino acids.

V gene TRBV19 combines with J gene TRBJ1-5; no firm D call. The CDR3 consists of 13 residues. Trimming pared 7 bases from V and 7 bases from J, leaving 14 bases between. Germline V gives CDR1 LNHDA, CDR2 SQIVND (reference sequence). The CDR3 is CASTRGQRQPQHF. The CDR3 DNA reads TGTGCCAGTACTCGGGGTCAGAGGCAGCCCCAGCATTTT. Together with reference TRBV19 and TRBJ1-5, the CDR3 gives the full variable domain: DGGITQSPKYLFRKEGQNVTLSCEQNLNHDAMYWYRQDPGQGLRLIYYSQIVNDFQKGDIAEGYSVSREKKESFPLTVTSAQKNPTAFYLCASTRGQRQPQHFGDGTRLSIL.

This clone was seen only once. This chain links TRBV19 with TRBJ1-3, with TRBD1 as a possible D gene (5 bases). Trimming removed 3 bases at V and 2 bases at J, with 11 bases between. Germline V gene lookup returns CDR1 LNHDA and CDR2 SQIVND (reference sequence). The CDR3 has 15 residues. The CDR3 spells CASSMVRGTGNTIYF. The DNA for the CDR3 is TGTGCCAGTAGTATGGTTAGGGGTACTGGAAACACCATATATTTT.

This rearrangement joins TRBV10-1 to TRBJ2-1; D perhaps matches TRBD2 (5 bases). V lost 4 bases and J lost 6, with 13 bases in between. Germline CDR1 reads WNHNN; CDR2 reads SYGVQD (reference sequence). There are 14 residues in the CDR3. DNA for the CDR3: TGCGCCAGCAGTGGAGTTTCAGCGGCCAATGAGCAGTTCTTC. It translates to CASSGVSAANEQFF.

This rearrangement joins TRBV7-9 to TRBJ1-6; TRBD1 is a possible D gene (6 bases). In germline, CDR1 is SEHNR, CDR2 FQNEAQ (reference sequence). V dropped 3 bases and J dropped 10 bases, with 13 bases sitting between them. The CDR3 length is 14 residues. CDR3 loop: CASSFVQGQSPLHF. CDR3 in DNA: TGTGCCAGCAGCTTTGTACAGGGTCAATCACCCCTCCACTTT.

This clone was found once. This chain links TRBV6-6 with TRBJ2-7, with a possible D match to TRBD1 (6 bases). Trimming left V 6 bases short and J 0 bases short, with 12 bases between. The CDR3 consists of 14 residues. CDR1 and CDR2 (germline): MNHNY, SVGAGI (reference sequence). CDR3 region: CASSPRDTSYEQYF. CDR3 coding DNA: TGTGCCAGCAGCCCGAGGGACACCTCCTACGAGCAGTACTTC.

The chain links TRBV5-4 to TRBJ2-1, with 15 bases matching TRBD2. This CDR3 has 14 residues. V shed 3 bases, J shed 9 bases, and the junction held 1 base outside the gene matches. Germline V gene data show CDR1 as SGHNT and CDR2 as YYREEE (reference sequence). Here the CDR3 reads CASSWGLAGGEQFF. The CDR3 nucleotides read TGTGCCAGCAGCTGGGGACTAGCGGGAGGTGAGCAGTTCTTC.

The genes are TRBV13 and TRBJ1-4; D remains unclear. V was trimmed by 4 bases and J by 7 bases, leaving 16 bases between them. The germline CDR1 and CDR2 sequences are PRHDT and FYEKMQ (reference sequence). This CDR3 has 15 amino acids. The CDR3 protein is CASSYRQNGVEKLFF. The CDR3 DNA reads TGTGCCAGCAGCTACCGCCAAAACGGGGTTGAAAAACTGTTTTTT.

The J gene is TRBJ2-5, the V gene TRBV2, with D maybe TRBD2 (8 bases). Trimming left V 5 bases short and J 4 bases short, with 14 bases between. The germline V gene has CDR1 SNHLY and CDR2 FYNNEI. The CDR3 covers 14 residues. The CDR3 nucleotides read TGTGCCAGCAGTACCGGGAGGGGGCGAGAGACCCAGTACTTC. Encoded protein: CASSTGRGRETQYF.

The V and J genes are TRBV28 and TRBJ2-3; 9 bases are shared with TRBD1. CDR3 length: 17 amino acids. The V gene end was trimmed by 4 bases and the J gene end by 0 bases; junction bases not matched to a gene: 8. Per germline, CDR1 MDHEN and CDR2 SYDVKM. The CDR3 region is CASSWGGQGVSTDTQYF. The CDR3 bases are TGTGCCAGCAGTTGGGGGGGACAGGGTGTTAGCACAGATACGCAGTATTTT.

The DNA of the CDR3 is TGTGCCAGCAGCGTAGACTACCTAACCTACGAGCAGTACTTC. This codes for CASSVDYLTYEQYF. J is TRBJ2-7 and V is TRBV9; unclear D gene. V lost 0 bases, J lost 2 bases, and 9 bases lay in between. The V gene's germline CDR1 is SGDLS and CDR2 YYNGEE. The CDR3 covers 14 residues.

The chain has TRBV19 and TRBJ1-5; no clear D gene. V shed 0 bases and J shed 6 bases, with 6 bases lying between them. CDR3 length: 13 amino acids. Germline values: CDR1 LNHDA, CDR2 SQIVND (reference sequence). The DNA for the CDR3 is TGTGCCAGTAGTATAGATTACGGTCAGCCCCAGCATTTT. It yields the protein CASSIDYGQPQHF. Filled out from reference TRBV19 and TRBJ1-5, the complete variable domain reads DGGITQSPKYLFRKEGQNVTLSCEQNLNHDAMYWYRQDPGQGLRLIYYSQIVNDFQKGDIAEGYSVSREKKESFPLTVTSAQKNPTAFYLCASSIDYGQPQHFGDGTRLSIL.

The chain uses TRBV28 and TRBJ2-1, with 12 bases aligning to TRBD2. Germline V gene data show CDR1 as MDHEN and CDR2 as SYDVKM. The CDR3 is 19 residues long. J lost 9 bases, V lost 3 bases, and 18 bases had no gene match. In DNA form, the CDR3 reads TGTGCCAGCAGTTTCGGCCCTAGCGGGAGGGGACCCACGGACGGTGAGCAGTTCTTC. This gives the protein CASSFGPSGRGPTDGEQFF.

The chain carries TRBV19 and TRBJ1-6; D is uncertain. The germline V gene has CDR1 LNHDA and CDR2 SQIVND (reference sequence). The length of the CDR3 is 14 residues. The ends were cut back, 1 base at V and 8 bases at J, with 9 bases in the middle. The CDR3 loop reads CASSIAGYYSPLHF. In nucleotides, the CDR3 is TGTGCCAGTAGTATAGCAGGTTACTATTCACCCCTCCACTTT.

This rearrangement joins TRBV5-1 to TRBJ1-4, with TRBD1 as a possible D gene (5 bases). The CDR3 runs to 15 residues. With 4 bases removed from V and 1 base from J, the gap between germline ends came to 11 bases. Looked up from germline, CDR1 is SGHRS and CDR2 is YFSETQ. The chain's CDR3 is CASSRGDRTNEKLFF. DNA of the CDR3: TGCGCCAGCAGCCGTGGAGACAGAACTAATGAAAAACTGTTTTTT.

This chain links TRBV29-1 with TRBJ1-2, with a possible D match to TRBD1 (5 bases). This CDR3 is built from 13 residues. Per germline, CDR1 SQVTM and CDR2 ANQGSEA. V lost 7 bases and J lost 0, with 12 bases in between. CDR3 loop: CSGWSGANYGYTF. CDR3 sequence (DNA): TGCAGCGGATGGTCGGGGGCTAACTATGGCTACACCTTC.

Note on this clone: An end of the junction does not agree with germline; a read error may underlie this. The CDR3 sequence: CATRRGLAGLGTDTQYF. In DNA, the CDR3 is TGTGCCACCAGAAGAGGACTAGCGGGACTGGGGACAGATACGCAGTATTTT. The chain joins TRBV15 to TRBJ2-3, with 12 bases that match TRBD2. The CDR3 has 17 amino acids. From germline, CDR1 is LNHNV and CDR2 YYDKDF (reference sequence).

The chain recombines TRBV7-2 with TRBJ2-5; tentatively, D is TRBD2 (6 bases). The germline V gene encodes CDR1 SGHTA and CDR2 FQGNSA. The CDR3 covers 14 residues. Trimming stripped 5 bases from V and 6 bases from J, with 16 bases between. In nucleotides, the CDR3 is TGTGCCAGCAGCCATACACAGGAGGGTAAGACCCAGTACTTC. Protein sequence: CASSHTQEGKTQYF.

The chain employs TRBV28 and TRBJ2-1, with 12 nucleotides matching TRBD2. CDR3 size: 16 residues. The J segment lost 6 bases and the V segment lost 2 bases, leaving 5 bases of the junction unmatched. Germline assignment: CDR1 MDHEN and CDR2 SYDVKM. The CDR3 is CASSLDQLAGGNEQFF. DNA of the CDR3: TGTGCCAGCAGTTTAGATCAACTAGCGGGAGGCAATGAGCAGTTCTTC.

Written as DNA, the CDR3 is TGCAGCGTTGAAGAGTTAGGTCGTCGGGGCACAGATACGCAGTATTTT. Translating it yields CSVEELGRRGTDTQYF. The chain uses TRBV29-1 and TRBJ2-3, with no clear D. V lost 0 bases to trimming and J lost 1 base, with 14 bases between them. Germline V gene sequence: CDR1 SQVTM, CDR2 ANQGSEA. The CDR3 loop spans 16 amino acids.

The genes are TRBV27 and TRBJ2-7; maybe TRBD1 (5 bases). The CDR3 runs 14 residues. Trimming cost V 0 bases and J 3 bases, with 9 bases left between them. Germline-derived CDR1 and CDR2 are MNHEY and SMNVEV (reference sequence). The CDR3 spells CASSLSDKNYEQYF. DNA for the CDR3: TGTGCCAGCAGTTTATCGGACAAAAACTACGAGCAGTACTTC.

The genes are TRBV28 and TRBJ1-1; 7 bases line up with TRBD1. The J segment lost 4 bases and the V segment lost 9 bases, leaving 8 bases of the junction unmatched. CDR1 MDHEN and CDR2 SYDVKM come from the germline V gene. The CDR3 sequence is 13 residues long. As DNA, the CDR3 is TGTGCCAGTCTCGTAGGGGGCCTCACTGAAGCTTTCTTT. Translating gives CASLVGGLTEAFF.

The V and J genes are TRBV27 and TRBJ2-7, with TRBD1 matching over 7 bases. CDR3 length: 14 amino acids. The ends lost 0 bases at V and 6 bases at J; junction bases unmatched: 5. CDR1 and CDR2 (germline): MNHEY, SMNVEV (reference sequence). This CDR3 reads CASSLSTGIGEQYF. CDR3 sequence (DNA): TGTGCCAGCAGTTTATCGACAGGGATCGGCGAGCAGTACTTC.

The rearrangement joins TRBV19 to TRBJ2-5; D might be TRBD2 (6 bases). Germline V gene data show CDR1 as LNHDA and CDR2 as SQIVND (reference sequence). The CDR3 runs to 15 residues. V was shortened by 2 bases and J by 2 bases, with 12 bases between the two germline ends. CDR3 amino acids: CASSITVGGQETQYF. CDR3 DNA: TGTGCCAGTAGTATAACGGTGGGGGGACAAGAGACCCAGTACTTC.